This is a list of T cell receptor beta chains from one sample in a study of cytomegalovirus exposure and HLA in healthy donors. Profiled with immunoSEQ multiplex PCR; TCRdb holds only in-frame clones, not every one. The data contain around 150,000 clones, over 70% of them singletons. The sample was PBMCs. These receptors all stem from a male donor in good health and CMV-seronegative. CDR3s leave out the opening cysteine and the closing phenylalanine or tryptophan.

TRBJ2-4 | TRBV19 | ASSLGSGVTKNIQY
TRBJ2-1 | TRBV29-1 | SVQGYEQF
TRBJ2-3 | TRBV11-2 | ASSLMGQGGPDTQY
TRBJ1-2 | TRBV2 | ASRGQGLWFSYGYT
TRBJ2-5 | TRBV5-1 | ASSPFTGTTQETQY
TRBJ1-2 | TRBV30 | AWTGNYGYT
TRBJ2-7 | TRBV14 | ASSRASGLYEQY
TRBJ1-5 | TRBV7-2 | ASSPGGGGLNQPQH
TRBJ2-6 | TRBV5-8 | ASSSRWAGEPGANVLT
TRBJ1-4 | TRBV10-3 | AISPGQGIDEKLF
TRBJ1-6 | TRBV14 | ASSPGQVYSPLH
TRBJ2-6 | TRBV5-5 | ASSPGTPSGANVLT
TRBJ1-2 | TRBV18 | ASSPRGDNYGYT
TRBJ1-2 | TRBV5-1 | ASSFNRGNLFYGYT
TRBJ1-2 | TRBV28 | ASSQGLGYT
TRBJ1-2 | TRBV15 | ATSRVATGLLGYT
TRBJ2-7 | TRBV27 | ASNSAVSYEQY
TRBJ1-4 | TRBV6-6 | ASSVQGRGYEKLF
TRBJ1-2 | TRBV6-5 | ATIETQGRLGYT
TRBJ1-1 | TRBV28 | ASSFQGRYTEAF
TRBJ1-3 | TRBV11-2 | ASSLDSSSGNTIY
TRBJ2-1 | TRBV6-4 | ASSGTGNNEQF
TRBJ1-2 | TRBV30 | AWNRGHGYT
TRBJ2-7 | TRBV2 | ASSELGQTYSEQY
TRBJ2-4 | TRBV6-1 | ASSEGLSMLAKNIQY
TRBJ2-7 | TRBV28 | ASSLATSGSYEQY
TRBJ1-3 | TRBV19 | ASSLQAHSGNTIY
TRBJ2-7 | TRBV7-2 | ASSFEQSYEQY
TRBJ1-4 | TRBV4-2 | ASSHLDSATNEKLF
TRBJ2-6 | TRBV28 | ASYKRGWILSGANVLT
TRBJ1-4 | TRBV11-2 | ASSGAGGSVTNEKLF
TRBJ2-7 | TRBV27 | ASSFSGGGGYEQY
TRBJ2-7 | TRBV10-3 | AISGGQGRGTYEQY
TRBJ2-5 | TRBV5-4 | ASSLPSGGQETQY
TRBJ2-1 | TRBV15 | ATSRAHYRLNRDREDNEQF
TRBJ1-5 | TRBV4-1 | ASSQALGHQPQH
TRBJ2-7 | TRBV6-1 | ASSPWTGSYEQY
TRBJ2-5 | TRBV5-3 | ARSAVGSQETQY
- | TRBV2 | ASSEARATSSYEQY
TRBJ2-7 | TRBV7-2 | ASSLGTSGGAKSYEQY
TRBJ2-1 | TRBV7-9 | ASSLREHYNEQF
TRBJ1-6 | TRBV5-1 | ASSLGQGDNISPLH
TRBJ1-5 | TRBV30 | AWSIGGTGGRSQH
TRBJ1-1 | TRBV6-5 | ASSTTGPNTEAF
TRBJ2-3 | TRBV9 | ASSVQGTDTQY
TRBJ2-7 | TRBV5-6 | ASSSGLAGYEQY
TRBJ2-7 | TRBV15 | ATSGIGHGEDEQY
TRBJ2-3 | TRBV30 | AWSPGLATDTQY
TRBJ1-2 | TRBV6-5 | ASSYSTGLNYGYT
TRBJ1-4 | TRBV27 | ASSYEGRGEKLF
TRBJ1-1 | TRBV28 | ASSRTGIVGVAF
TRBJ2-7 | TRBV6-9 | ASSYFGGTSHEQY
TRBJ2-7 | TRBV10-3 | AISEGLASNEQY
TRBJ2-7 | TRBV18 | ASSPGTDSYEQY
TRBJ1-1 | TRBV10-3 | AIKGYTEAF
TRBJ1-5 | TRBV18 | ASSPPPGGVSNQPQH
TRBJ2-7 | TRBV29-1 | SVPGTGVEQY
TRBJ1-2 | TRBV6-6 | ASSPGTVNYGYT
TRBJ1-3 | TRBV28 | ASSPPGRVSGNTIY
TRBJ1-5 | TRBV7-2 | ASSPTGYSNQPQH